This entry describes one TCR beta chain. The CDR3 totals 15 residues. The junction had 10 bases not matched to a gene; V was cut back by 5 bases and J by 5 bases. Germline CDR1 reads SGHTA; CDR2 reads FQGNSA. These data are taken from a study of blood T cell repertoires in COVID-19. Produced via immunoSEQ multiplex PCR; TCRdb's table is partial and in-frame only. The profile covers over 150,000 clones, with approximately 87% appearing a single time and about a fifth taken by the ten largest. The rearrangement joins TRBV7-2 to TRBJ1-1; TRBD1 matches at 8 bases. The source of this sequence is a man aged 70-80 years with active or convalescent COVID-19. Sequencing was performed on peripheral blood. Written as DNA, the CDR3 is TGTGCCAGCAGCGCCTATACAGGGGGTGGGACTGAAGCTTTCTTT. Translation gives CASSAYTGGGTEAFF.